Listed here are 22 T cell receptor beta chains from one sample, sequenced in a study of T cell repertoires in cytomegalovirus infection. MiXCR, applied by TCRdb to the reads, yields one record per CDR3 protein. The profile shows 200,000 or so distinct CDR3 sequences, about 21% of them singletons. What was sequenced was PBMCs. The receptors were sampled from a human donor in good health (CMV status not recorded). Some clones in this sample may be carry-over from other donors' samples.

This clonotype appeared many times. This chain links TRBV12-3 or TRBV12-4 with TRBJ2-5; weak D call: TRBD1 (5 bases). Deletions cut 5 bases from V and 6 bases from J, with 10 bases between. The CDR3 covers 12 residues. CDR3 sequence reads: CASSPTVQTQYF. In DNA form, the CDR3 reads TGTGCCAGCAGTCCGACAGTGCAGACCCAGTACTTC.

The chain links TRBV11-2 to TRBJ2-5, with D possibly TRBD1 on 6 matching bases. This CDR3 has 14 amino acids. Germline V gene sequence: CDR1 SGHAT, CDR2 FQNNGV. Deletions cut 2 bases from V and 7 bases from J, with 14 bases between. This CDR3 reads CASSLSTGIRTQYF. The CDR3 coding sequence is TGTGCCAGCAGCTTATCCACAGGGATCCGGACCCAGTACTTC.

This clonotype has only a few counts. The chain couples TRBV5-5 to TRBJ2-2; D is ambiguous. From germline, CDR1 is SGHKS and CDR2 YYEKEE (reference sequence). Trimming left V 0 bases short and J 1 base short, with 10 bases between. The length of the CDR3 is 16 residues. CDR3 protein: CASSLVARLNTGELFF. The CDR3 DNA reads as TGTGCCAGCAGCTTGGTCGCCAGATTGAACACCGGGGAGCTGTTTTTT.

This clonotype occurred a few times. This chain connects TRBV5-1 to TRBJ2-1; TRBD2 matches at 12 bases. In germline, CDR1 is SGHRS, CDR2 YFSETQ. Unmatched junction bases numbered 2, after V lost 2 bases and J lost 5 bases. The CDR3 length is 15 residues. The chain's CDR3 is CASSFTSGGNNEQFF. The CDR3 bases are TGCGCCAGCAGCTTTACTAGCGGGGGGAACAATGAGCAGTTCTTC.

V gene TRBV5-6 combines with J gene TRBJ2-7; D possibly matches TRBD1 or TRBD2 (5 bases each). CDR1 and CDR2 from the germline V gene are SGHDT and YYEEEE. CDR3 length equals 15 residues. Trimming removed 5 bases at V and 0 bases at J, with 15 bases between. CDR3 protein: CASSSPEGYSYEQYF. CDR3 nucleotides: TGTGCCAGCAGTTCCCCTGAGGGGTACTCCTACGAGCAGTACTTC.

V usage is TRBV6-1 and J usage is TRBJ1-1; 10 bases map to TRBD1. V shed 6 bases, J shed 4 bases, and the junction held 8 bases outside the gene matches. Germline-derived CDR1 and CDR2 are MNHNS and SASEGT. CDR3 length: 15 amino acids. The CDR3 reads CASRPPTGGFTEAFF. In nucleotides, the CDR3 is TGTGCCAGCAGACCACCGACAGGGGGCTTCACTGAAGCTTTCTTT.

This clonotype was detected ten times or more. This chain links TRBV7-2 with TRBJ1-1, with D perhaps TRBD1 (6 bases). The CDR3 totals 15 residues. Trimming took off 1 base at V and 2 bases at J, with 11 bases between the two ends. Germline CDR1 reads SGHTA; CDR2 reads FQGNSA. CDR3: CASSLVGTSNTEAFF. In DNA, the CDR3 is TGTGCCAGCAGCTTAGTTGGGACATCTAACACTGAAGCTTTCTTT.

This rearrangement joins TRBV6-1 to TRBJ1-3; D gene ambiguous. The germline V gene has CDR1 MNHNS and CDR2 SASEGT. V was shortened by 7 bases and J by 2 bases, with 18 bases between the two germline ends. This CDR3 spans 16 amino acids. DNA of the CDR3: TGTGCCAGCACCACTCTGGGCGGGTACACTGGAAACACCATATATTTT. Protein sequence: CASTTLGGYTGNTIYF.

The V gene is TRBV7-8, the J gene TRBJ1-2, with 7 bases identical to TRBD1. The trim removed 7 bases at V and 5 bases at J, leaving 7 bases unmatched. Germline V gene sequence: CDR1 SGHVS, CDR2 FQNEAQ. This CDR3 is built from 13 residues. CDR3 DNA: TGTGCCAGCACTCCATCGACAGGGTATGGCTACACCTTC. Encoded protein: CASTPSTGYGYTF.

This clonotype was recorded many times. The chain couples TRBV28 to TRBJ1-1; TRBD1 is a possible D gene (5 bases). Deletions cut 10 bases from V and 2 bases from J, with 20 bases between. The CDR3 runs 15 residues. CDR1 MDHEN and CDR2 SYDVKM come from the germline V gene. CDR3 sequence (DNA): TGTGCCACCTCGACTGGCGACAGAGATAACACTGAAGCTTTCTTT. It translates to CATSTGDRDNTEAFF.

The V and J genes are TRBV29-1 and TRBJ2-7; D perhaps matches TRBD2 (5 bases). The V end was cut by 6 bases, the J end by 6 bases, with 18 bases between. CDR1 is SQVTM, CDR2 ANQGSEA, per germline. The CDR3 has 13 residues. The CDR3 nucleotides read TGCAGCGTCGGGGAATTTGTGGGTGGCGAGCAGTACTTC. It codes for CSVGEFVGGEQYF.

The V gene is TRBV7-9, the J gene TRBJ1-1; D might be TRBD1 (5 bases). In germline, CDR1 is SEHNR, CDR2 FQNEAQ (reference sequence). Trimming took 11 bases from V and 1 from J, leaving 11 bases between them. The CDR3 is made up of 12 amino acids. CDR3 nucleotide sequence: TGTGCCTATAATCAGGGGAACACTGAAGCTTTCTTT. Its protein is CAYNQGNTEAFF.

The chain is built from TRBV12-3 or TRBV12-4 and TRBJ2-5; D gene ambiguous. The CDR3 extends over 13 amino acids. V shed 2 bases and J shed 5 bases, with 9 bases lying between them. The CDR3 protein is CASSLSGSETQYF. As DNA, the CDR3 is TGTGCCAGCAGTTTATCGGGCAGCGAGACCCAGTACTTC.

This clonotype has ten or more counts. In DNA form, the CDR3 reads TGCAGCGTTATGGAGGCGGAAAGCGGCCGCTACGAGCAGTACTTC. It codes for CSVMEAESGRYEQYF. This sequence joins TRBV29-1 and TRBJ2-7; a possible D gene is TRBD2 (5 bases). CDR3 length equals 15 residues. Trimming shortened V by 5 bases and J by 3 bases, and 20 bases separated the two germline ends. Germline lookup yields CDR1 SQVTM and CDR2 ANQGSEA.

This clonotype was counted ten times or more. This chain uses TRBV7-2 with TRBJ2-1; 13 nucleotides match TRBD2. Trimming took 1 base from V and 8 from J; bases not matched to a gene: 5. The CDR3 is 16 residues long. CDR1 SGHTA and CDR2 FQGNSA come from the germline V gene. The CDR3 is CASSLELAGGPYEQFF. The CDR3, as DNA: TGTGCCAGCAGCTTAGAACTAGCGGGAGGGCCCTATGAGCAGTTCTTC.

This clonotype was counted only a few times. This chain joins TRBV5-6 and TRBJ2-5; D possibly uses TRBD1 or TRBD2 (5 bases each). Between the trimmed V and J ends, which lost 4 bases and 5 bases, there was a span of 18 bases. The CDR3 has 15 amino acids. The germline gives CDR1 SGHDT, CDR2 YYEEEE. Here the CDR3 DNA reads TGTGCCAGCAGCGCCGGTGGGGGAATACGGGAGACCCAGTACTTC. Its protein is CASSAGGGIRETQYF.

The chain joins TRBV6-1 to TRBJ1-2; D ambiguous. V lost 6 bases and J 8 bases, leaving 19 bases between the germline ends. Per germline, CDR1 MNHNS and CDR2 SASEGT. CDR3 length: 14 residues. Here the CDR3 DNA reads TGTGCCAGCAGGAAAACCGGGGTATTGCGAGGCTACACCTTC. It encodes CASRKTGVLRGYTF.

On this clonotype: A much larger clone sits a single nucleotide away, making a read error possible. The CDR3 protein is CASSQVSDRGNEQYF. For the CDR3, the DNA is TGTGCCAGCAGCCAAGTTTCAGACAGGGGCAACGAGCAGTACTTC. J is TRBJ2-7 and V is TRBV14; 8 nucleotides agree with TRBD1. The CDR3 contains 15 residues. CDR1 and CDR2 from the germline V gene are SGHDN and FVKESK. The trim removed 1 base at V and 5 bases at J, leaving 7 bases unmatched.

The rearrangement joins TRBV6-1 to TRBJ2-2; 8 nucleotides match TRBD2. V shed 4 bases and J 7 bases; nucleotides not matched to a gene: 8. This CDR3 region has 15 residues. CDR1 and CDR2 from the germline V gene are MNHNS and SASEGT. CDR3 amino acids: CASSVRGGRNGELFF. In DNA form, the CDR3 reads TGTGCCAGCAGTGTTCGGGGGGGCCGAAACGGGGAGCTGTTTTTT.

The rearrangement joins TRBV28 to TRBJ2-6; D not resolved. The germline V gene has CDR1 MDHEN and CDR2 SYDVKM. This CDR3 comprises 15 residues. V dropped 3 bases and J dropped 0 bases, with 6 bases sitting between them. CDR3 sequence reads: CASSFPGSGANVLTF. The CDR3 nucleotides read TGTGCCAGCAGTTTCCCGGGCTCTGGGGCCAACGTCCTGACTTTC.

This clonotype was found a few times. A much larger clone differs by one base, so this may be a read error. The chain employs TRBV7-8 and TRBJ2-7; perhaps TRBD1 as D (6 bases). V was shortened by 3 bases and J by 0 bases, with 9 bases between the two germline ends. The CDR3 is 14 residues long. The germline CDR1 and CDR2 sequences are SGHVS and FQNEAQ. This CDR3 reads CASSFTGPSYEQYF. CDR3 nucleotide sequence: TGTGCCAGCAGCTTCACAGGGCCCTCCTACGAGCAGTACTTC.

This clonotype appeared many times. The chain joins TRBV6-1 to TRBJ2-2; 13 bases align to TRBD2. CDR1 is MNHNS, CDR2 SASEGT, per germline. The CDR3 runs to 16 residues. Trimming cost V 6 bases and J 6 bases; bases outside gene matches: 7. Written as DNA, the CDR3 is TGTGCCAGCAGGGGGACTAGCGGGGTTCAGGCCGGGGAGCTGTTTTTT. Amino acids: CASRGTSGVQAGELFF.